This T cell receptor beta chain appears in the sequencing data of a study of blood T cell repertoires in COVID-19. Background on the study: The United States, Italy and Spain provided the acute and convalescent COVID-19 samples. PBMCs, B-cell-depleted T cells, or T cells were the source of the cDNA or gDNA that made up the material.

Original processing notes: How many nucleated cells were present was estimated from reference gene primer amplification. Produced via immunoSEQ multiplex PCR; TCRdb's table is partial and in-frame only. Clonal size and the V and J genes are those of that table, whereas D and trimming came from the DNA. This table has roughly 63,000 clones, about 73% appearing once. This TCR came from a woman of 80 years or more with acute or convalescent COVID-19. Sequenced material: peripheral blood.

In nucleotides, the CDR3 is TGTGCCAGCAGTTTATTAAGGCAGACAGGAGCCACAGATACGCAGTATTTT. Its protein product is CASSLLRQTGATDTQYF. The chain uses TRBV28 and TRBJ2-3; perhaps TRBD1 as D (6 bases). The CDR3 length is 17 residues. The ends were cut back, 1 base at V and 2 bases at J, with 16 bases in the middle. From germline, CDR1 is MDHEN and CDR2 SYDVKM.